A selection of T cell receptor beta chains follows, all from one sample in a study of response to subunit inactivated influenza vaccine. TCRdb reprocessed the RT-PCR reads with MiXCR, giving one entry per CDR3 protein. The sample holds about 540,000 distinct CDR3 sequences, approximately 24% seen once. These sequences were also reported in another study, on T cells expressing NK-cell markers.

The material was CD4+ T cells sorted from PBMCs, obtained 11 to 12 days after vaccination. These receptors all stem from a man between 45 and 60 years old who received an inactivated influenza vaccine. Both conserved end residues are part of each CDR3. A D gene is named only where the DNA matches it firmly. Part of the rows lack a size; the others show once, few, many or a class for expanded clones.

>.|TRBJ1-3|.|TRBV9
TGTGCCAGCAGCGTAGACCGCCAGCGCTCTGGAAACACCATATATTTT
CASSVDRQRSGNTIYF
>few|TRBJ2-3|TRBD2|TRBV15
TGTGCCACCAGCTTAGGAAGCGGGGGGGCATCGACAGATACGCAGTATTTT
CATSLGSGGASTDTQYF
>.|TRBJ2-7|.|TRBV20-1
TGCAGTGCTAGACTAGCGTCGGAACAGTACTTC
CSARLASEQYF
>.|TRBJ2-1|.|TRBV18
TGTGCCAGCTCACCACCGGGACACTACAATGAGCAGTTCTTC
CASSPPGHYNEQFF
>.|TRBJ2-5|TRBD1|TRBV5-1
TGCGCCAGCACCCCGGGACAGGGAGAGACCCAGTACTTC
CASTPGQGETQYF
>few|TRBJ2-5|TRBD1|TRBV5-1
TGCGCCAGCAGCACTGGGACAGGCGGAGAGACCCAGTACTTC
CASSTGTGGETQYF
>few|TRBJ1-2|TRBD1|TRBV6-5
TGTGCCAGCAGTTCCCTTTCCGGGACAGGGTTTCGGGGCTACACCTTC
CASSSLSGTGFRGYTF
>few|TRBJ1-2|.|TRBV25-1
TGTGCCAGCACCACGTGGGGGACTGGCTACACCTTC
CASTTWGTGYTF
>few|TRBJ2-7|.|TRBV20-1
TGCAGTGCTAGTCTCCGGACCTCCTACGAGCAGTACTTC
CSASLRTSYEQYF
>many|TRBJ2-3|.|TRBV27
TGTGCCAGCAGTTTATATGGGGGGCACGGCACAGATACGCAGTATTTT
CASSLYGGHGTDTQYF
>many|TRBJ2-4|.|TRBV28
TGTGCCAGCAGTCCCAGGATACGGGACAAACCCTTAGCCAAAAACATTCAGTACTTC
CASSPRIRDKPLAKNIQYF
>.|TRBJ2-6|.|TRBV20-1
TGCAGTGCTAGAGGGACCGGGCCCCGCTCTGGGGCCAACGTCCTGACTTTC
CSARGTGPRSGANVLTF
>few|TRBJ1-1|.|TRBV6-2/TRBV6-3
TGTGCCAGCGAATTGGGCGTGGGCACTGAAGCTTTCTTT
CASELGVGTEAFF
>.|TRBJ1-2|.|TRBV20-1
TGCAGTGCTAGTGCCGTAGGGCAGGGATATGGCTACACCTTC
CSASAVGQGYGYTF
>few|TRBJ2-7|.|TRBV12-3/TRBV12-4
TGTGCCAGCAGTTCCGGGCCTCGACAGAGCTACGAGCAGTACTTC
CASSSGPRQSYEQYF
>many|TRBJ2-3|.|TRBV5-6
TGTGCCAGCAGCTTGGCTCAGGGAGGTTTGGCAGATACGCAGTATTTT
CASSLAQGGLADTQYF
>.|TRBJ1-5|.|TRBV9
TGTGCCAGCAGCTCTGGGCCAAATAGCAATCAGCCCCAGCATTTT
CASSSGPNSNQPQHF
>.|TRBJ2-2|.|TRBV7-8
TGTGCCAGCAGCACGCAGGGGGGGCTAAACACCGGGGAGCTGTTTTTT
CASSTQGGLNTGELFF
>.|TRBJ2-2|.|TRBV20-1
TGCAGTGCTACTCGACTAGGGGTTAACACCGGGGAGCTGTTTTTT
CSATRLGVNTGELFF
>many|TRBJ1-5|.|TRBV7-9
TGTGCCAGCAGCTTAGAGGGATTAGGCCAGCCCCAGCATTTT
CASSLEGLGQPQHF
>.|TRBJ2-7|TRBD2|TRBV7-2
TGTGCCAGCAGCACAGATAGCGGGAGGCCCTCGGACGAGCAGTACTTC
CASSTDSGRPSDEQYF
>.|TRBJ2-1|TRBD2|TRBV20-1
TGCAGTGCTAGCTCCCCCCAAGGAACTAGCGGGGGGAGGTATGAGCAGTTCTTC
CSASSPQGTSGGRYEQFF
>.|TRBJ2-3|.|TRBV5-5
TGTGCCAGCAGCTTGTTGCCGGGGCCTAGCACAGATACGCAGTATTTT
CASSLLPGPSTDTQYF
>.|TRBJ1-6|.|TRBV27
TGTGCCAGCAGTCGAGGGCAGGGTGCGGGAACCTTTAATTCACCCCTCCACTTT
CASSRGQGAGTFNSPLHF
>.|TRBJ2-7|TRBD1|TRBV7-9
TGTGCCAGCAGCCGTGGGGGACAGGCGAACTACGAGCAGTACTTC
CASSRGGQANYEQYF
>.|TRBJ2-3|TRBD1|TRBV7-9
TGTGCCAGCAGCTCAGACAGGGTTTTAGATACGCAGTATTTT
CASSSDRVLDTQYF
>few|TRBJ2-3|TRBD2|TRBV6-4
TGTGCCAGCGCCGGGGTGTCGGCGGGAGGGCCAGCGGATACGCAGTATTTT
CASAGVSAGGPADTQYF
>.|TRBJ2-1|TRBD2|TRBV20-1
TGCAGTGCTAGACGGGGAGGGATCAATGAGCAGTTCTTC
CSARRGGINEQFF
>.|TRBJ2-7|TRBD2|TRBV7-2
TGTGCCAGCAGCTTAGCCCCCGGGACTAGCTACGAGCAGTACTTC
CASSLAPGTSYEQYF
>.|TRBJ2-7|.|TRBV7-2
TGTGCCAGCAGCTTAGGGTCCGGGAGCTTCTACGAGCAGTACTTC
CASSLGSGSFYEQYF
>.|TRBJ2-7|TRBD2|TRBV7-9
TGTGCCAGCAGCTTAGCGCTAACTAGCGGGTCCTACGAGCAGTACTTC
CASSLALTSGSYEQYF
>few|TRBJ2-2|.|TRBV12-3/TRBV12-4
TGTGCCAGCAGCTACACCGGTTCCAACACCGGGGAGCTGTTTTTT
CASSYTGSNTGELFF
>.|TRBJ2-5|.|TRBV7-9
TGTGCCAGCAGCTTAGGGGACATAGGCGCTCGGGAGACCCAGTACTTC
CASSLGDIGARETQYF
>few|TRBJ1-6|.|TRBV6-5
TGTGCCAGCAGTTCAACAGGGAATAATTCACCCCTCCACTTT
CASSSTGNNSPLHF
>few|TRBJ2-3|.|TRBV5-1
TGTGCCAGCAGCCTAGGCGTCGATACGCAGTATTTT
CASSLGVDTQYF
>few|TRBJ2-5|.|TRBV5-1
TGCGCCAGCAGCTTGGAGGGGCGGACCCAAGAGACCCAGTACTTC
CASSLEGRTQETQYF
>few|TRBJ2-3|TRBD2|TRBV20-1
TGCAGTCCACTAGCGGGAGGAACAGATACGCAGTATTTT
CSPLAGGTDTQYF
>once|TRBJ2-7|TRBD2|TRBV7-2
TGTGCCAGCAGCCCCCTCAGTGGTAGCGGGAGATTTCAAGAGCAGTACTTC
CASSPLSGSGRFQEQYF
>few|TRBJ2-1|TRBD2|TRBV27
TGTGCCAGCACCTTGACTAGCGGGAGGGAGCAGTTCTTC
CASTLTSGREQFF
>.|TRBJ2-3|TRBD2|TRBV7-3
TGTGCCAGCGGACTAGCGGGAGAACCCACAGATACGCAGTATTTT
CASGLAGEPTDTQYF
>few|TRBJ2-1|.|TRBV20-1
TGCAGTGCTAGAGATCTCGGGGTTCTCGTCGAGCAGTTCTTC
CSARDLGVLVEQFF
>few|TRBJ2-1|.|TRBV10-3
TGTGCCATCAGTGAGTCGACCGGGGATGGCGAGCAGTTCTTC
CAISESTGDGEQFF